This T cell receptor beta chain was sequenced for a study of cytomegalovirus exposure and HLA in healthy donors. Across the study: A preliminary data release comprised tens of millions of unique TCRs obtained from HLA-typed donors.

All donors participated as healthy donors of bone marrow. With respect to this clone: Antigen unknown.

J gave up 3 bases and V 6 bases, and 6 bases lay outside the gene matches. This CDR3 has 14 residues. With 60 Vbeta and 13 Jbeta primers, the PCR was carried out. Assay: immunoSEQ multiplex PCR; the TCRdb copy retains only in-frame clones and omits some. This table has tens of thousands of clones, approximately 71% appearing once. Study results and caveats: Across donors, sequencing depth was assumed by presence/absence analyses to be roughly uniform. According to a later analysis, donors in an Asian-associated ancestry cluster reportedly had fewer N-insertions than the approximately 670-donor mean.

The genes are TRBV5-3 and TRBJ1-5, with 7 bases fitting TRBD1. Being an ORF, TRBV5-3 has a function that is uncertain. This sequence originates from a man in his fifties in good health and CMV-seronegative. Sequencing was carried out using PBMCs. For the CDR3, the DNA is TGTGCCAGAACCCGACAGGGAACCAATCAGCCCCAGCATTTT. As protein: CARTRQGTNQPQHF.